The 25 T cell receptor beta chains below were found in one sample sequenced in a study of blood T cell repertoires in COVID-19. Method: immunoSEQ multiplex PCR; TCRdb's copy keeps in-frame clones and lacks some. The profile shows about 130,000 clones, 70% to 80% of them singletons. The sequenced sample was peripheral blood. Receptor source: a man aged 35 to 55 with active or convalescent COVID-19.

The chain recombines TRBV7-3 with TRBJ1-2; D gene ambiguous. This CDR3 has 15 amino acids. The germline gives CDR1 SGHTA, CDR2 FQGTGA. Trimming left V 5 bases short and J 3 bases short, with 16 bases between. This chain's CDR3 is CASSPKGGLDYGYTF. The CDR3 nucleotides read TGTGCCAGCAGCCCAAAGGGAGGGCTTGACTATGGCTACACCTTC.

This chain joins TRBV6-5 and TRBJ1-6; perhaps TRBD1 as D (5 bases). With 10 bases removed from V and 12 bases from J, the gap between germline ends came to 16 bases. CDR1 and CDR2 (germline): MNHEY, SVGAGI. CDR3 length equals 12 residues. The CDR3 loop is CATQEPGQPLHF. DNA for the CDR3: TGTGCCACCCAGGAGCCAGGGCAACCCCTCCACTTT.

The genes are TRBV12-3 or TRBV12-4 and TRBJ2-3, with D hard to call. The CDR3 has 11 amino acids. V was trimmed by 5 bases and J by 6 bases, leaving 6 bases between them. This chain's CDR3 is CASSRSDTQYF. The CDR3 DNA reads TGTGCCAGCAGTCGTTCCGATACGCAGTATTTT.

V is TRBV2 and J is TRBJ2-1; 7 bases match TRBD1. The V and J ends lost 6 bases and 7 bases, in that order; junction bases with no gene match: 3. CDR1 is SNHLY and CDR2 is FYNNEI in the germline V gene. CDR3 length equals 12 residues. The CDR3: CASRNRGNEQFF. The DNA for the CDR3 is TGTGCCAGCAGGAACAGGGGTAATGAGCAGTTCTTC.

The table lists this clone with a count of one. The V call is TRBV27, the J call TRBJ2-2, with a possible D match to TRBD1 (5 bases). V lost 6 bases to trimming and J lost 4 bases, with 24 bases between them. This CDR3 contains 18 residues. Germline values: CDR1 MNHEY, CDR2 SMNVEV (reference sequence). The DNA for the CDR3 is TGTGCCAGCAGCCGTATCAAGCAGGGAATAGATGGCACCGGGGAGCTGTTTTTT. It translates to CASSRIKQGIDGTGELFF.

The gene calls are TRBV18 and TRBJ1-2; 7 nucleotides match TRBD1. Germline CDR1 is KGHSH and CDR2 is LQKENI. J was trimmed by 2 bases and V by 3 bases; bases with no gene match: 6. This CDR3 has 15 residues. Written as DNA, the CDR3 is TGTGCCAGCTCACCTGGGACAGATCAGAACTATGGCTACACCTTC. This sequence encodes CASSPGTDQNYGYTF. Together with reference TRBV18 and TRBJ1-2, the CDR3 gives the full variable domain: NAGVMQNPRHLVRRRGQEARLRCSPMKGHSHVYWYRQLPEEGLKFMVYLQKENIIDESGMPKERFSAEFPKEGPSILRIQQVVRGDSAAYFCASSPGTDQNYGYTFGSGTRLTVV.

The genes are TRBV5-6 and TRBJ2-7; TRBD1 matches at 9 bases. The junction had 5 bases not matched to a gene; V was cut back by 0 bases and J by 7 bases. The CDR3 runs to 14 residues. Germline assignment: CDR1 SGHDT and CDR2 YYEEEE. The CDR3 nucleotides are TGTGCCAGCAGCTTGGGGGACAGGGTTATAGAGCAGTACTTC. This codes for CASSLGDRVIEQYF. The variable domain in full, with the rest retrieved from reference TRBV5-6 and TRBJ2-7, is DAGVTQSPTHLIKTRGQQVTLRCSPKSGHDTVSWYQQALGQGPQFIFQYYEEEERQRGNFPDRFSGHQFPNYSSELNVNALLLGDSALYLCASSLGDRVIEQYFGPGTRLTVT.

This clone was detected ten times or more. The chain carries TRBV4-1 and TRBJ1-6; the D is unclear. With 1 base removed from V and 6 bases from J, the gap between germline ends came to 7 bases. Germline loops: CDR1 MGHRA, CDR2 YSYEKL. This CDR3 region has 14 residues. CDR3 amino acids: CASSQGYSNSPLHF. The DNA of the CDR3 is TGCGCCAGCAGCCAAGGGTACAGTAATTCACCCCTCCACTTT.

The genes are TRBV5-6 and TRBJ1-3; 10 bases are shared with TRBD1. Per germline, CDR1 SGHDT and CDR2 YYEEEE. The CDR3 is made up of 14 amino acids. Trimming at V came to 5 bases and at J to 4 bases, leaving 3 bases not matched to a gene. The DNA of the CDR3 is TGTGCCAGCAGACGACAGGGGGCCGGAAACACCATATATTTT. It translates to CASRRQGAGNTIYF.

The CDR3 sequence: CASSPGTDYEQYF. The CDR3 DNA sequence: TGTGCCAGCTCACCAGGTACAGACTACGAGCAGTACTTC. This chain joins TRBV18 and TRBJ2-7, with no clear D. CDR3 size: 13 residues. CDR1 is KGHSH and CDR2 is LQKENI in the germline V gene. Trimming took off 2 bases at V and 3 bases at J, with 8 bases between the two ends.

CDR3 protein: CASSPQGGRSSGNTIYF. Here the CDR3 DNA reads TGTGCCAGCTCACCACAAGGGGGCCGGAGCTCTGGAAACACCATATATTTT. The gene calls are TRBV18 and TRBJ1-3; TRBD1 matches 7 bases. Germline V gene data show CDR1 as KGHSH and CDR2 as LQKENI. The V and J ends lost 1 base and 0 bases, in that order; junction bases with no gene match: 6. The CDR3 covers 17 residues.

A single count supports this clone. The chain is built from TRBV4-1 and TRBJ1-2; D gene unclear. Germline loops: CDR1 MGHRA, CDR2 YSYEKL. The V end was cut by 1 base, the J end by 2 bases, with 14 bases between. The CDR3 covers 16 residues. Written as DNA, the CDR3 is TGCGCCAGCAGCCAAGGAGGAGCCGGATCGAACTATGGCTACACCTTC. This gives the protein CASSQGGAGSNYGYTF.

The chain joins TRBV11-2 to TRBJ2-7, with a tentative D call TRBD1 (5 bases). The ends were cut back, 2 bases at V and 4 bases at J, with 9 bases in the middle. This CDR3 is built from 13 residues. Germline-derived CDR1 and CDR2 are SGHAT and FQNNGV. The CDR3 region is CASSLKAGYEQYF. The CDR3 nucleotides are TGTGCCAGCAGCTTAAAGGCAGGGTACGAGCAGTACTTC.

The chain employs TRBV10-3 and TRBJ2-7; TRBD2 matches at 12 bases. J gave up 3 bases and V 5 bases, and 8 bases lay outside the gene matches. Germline V CDR1 and CDR2: ENHRY, SYGVKD. The CDR3 consists of 16 residues. This chain's CDR3 is CAISRLAGDGSYEQYF. The CDR3 coding sequence is TGTGCCATCAGTCGACTAGCGGGGGACGGGAGCTACGAGCAGTACTTC.

This chain uses TRBV6-5 with TRBJ2-2; the D gene is possibly TRBD1 (6 bases). V was shortened by 5 bases and J by 1 base, with 11 bases between the two germline ends. The germline gives CDR1 MNHEY, CDR2 SVGAGI. This CDR3 is 15 amino acids long. CDR3 amino acids: CASSRDILNTGELFF. CDR3 nucleotides: TGTGCCAGCAGTCGGGACATTTTGAACACCGGGGAGCTGTTTTTT.

The rearrangement uses TRBV7-2 and TRBJ2-7, with D maybe TRBD1 (5 bases). V dropped 2 bases and J dropped 5 bases, with 7 bases sitting between them. The CDR3 has 12 residues. Germline V gene sequence: CDR1 SGHTA, CDR2 FQGNSA. This CDR3 is CASSLKGNEQYF. The CDR3 nucleotides are TGTGCCAGCAGCTTAAAGGGGAACGAGCAGTACTTC.

This chain joins TRBV5-1 and TRBJ2-3; 10 nucleotides line up with TRBD2. V lost 4 bases to trimming and J lost 3 bases; unmatched junction nucleotides: 8. Germline V gives CDR1 SGHRS, CDR2 YFSETQ. This CDR3 has 16 residues. The CDR3 sequence is CASSNPSGRRTDTQYF. As DNA, the CDR3 is TGCGCCAGCAGCAACCCTAGCGGGAGACGGACAGATACGCAGTATTTT.

This clone was seen a handful of times. The rearrangement links TRBV12-5 to TRBJ1-1, with D possibly TRBD1 on 5 matching bases. Per germline, CDR1 LGHNT and CDR2 FRNRAP. The CDR3 consists of 17 residues. Trimming cost V 4 bases and J 3 bases, with 21 bases left between them. CDR3 sequence (DNA): TGTGCTAGTGGTTCCCCTGCTCAGGGTGGCTACGACACTGAAGCTTTCTTT. Protein sequence: CASGSPAQGGYDTEAFF.

J is TRBJ2-7 and V is TRBV18; tentative D call: TRBD1 (5 bases). V lost 2 bases to trimming and J lost 5 bases, with 13 bases between them. The CDR3 loop spans 14 amino acids. Per germline, CDR1 KGHSH and CDR2 LQKENI. CDR3 loop: CASSPGAVAHEQYF. Written as DNA, the CDR3 is TGTGCCAGCTCACCAGGGGCGGTGGCCCACGAGCAGTACTTC.

Turning to this clone: The sample carries other DNA sequences with the same CDR3. This sequence joins TRBV11-3 and TRBJ1-5; D gene unclear. V lost 2 bases and J lost 1, with 6 bases in between. The CDR3 is 14 residues long. CDR1 and CDR2 from the germline V gene are SGHNT and YENEEA. The CDR3 sequence is CASSLSGSNQPQHF. CDR3 DNA: TGTGCCAGCAGCTTAAGTGGCAGCAATCAGCCCCAGCATTTT. Looking up the rest from reference TRBV11-3 and TRBJ1-5 gives the full variable domain: EAGVVQSPRYKIIEKKQPVAFWCNPISGHNTLYWYLQNLGQGPELLIRYENEEAVDDSQLPKDRFSAERLKGVDSTLKIQPAELGDSAVYLCASSLSGSNQPQHFGDGTRLSIL.

CDR3 region: CASSDQGLDYGYTF. In DNA form, the CDR3 reads TGCGCCAGCAGTGACCAGGGACTGGACTATGGCTACACCTTC. The V call is TRBV10-2, the J call TRBJ1-2, with a weak D call TRBD1 (5 bases). V was shortened by 3 bases and J by 3 bases, with 11 bases between the two germline ends. Germline-derived CDR1 and CDR2 are WSHSY and SAAADI. CDR3 size: 14 residues.

The V and J genes are TRBV7-9 and TRBJ2-5; D is ambiguous. The CDR3 length is 14 residues. Trimming removed 3 bases at V and 4 bases at J, with 12 bases between. CDR1 and CDR2 from the germline V gene are SEHNR and FQNEAQ (reference sequence). CDR3 sequence reads: CASSFGAGLETQYF. The CDR3 DNA is TGTGCCAGCAGCTTTGGCGCAGGATTAGAGACCCAGTACTTC.

The chain couples TRBV7-2 to TRBJ2-7; 10 bases are a match to TRBD1. The CDR3 totals 16 residues. V was pared by 5 bases and J by 2 bases, with 9 bases of the junction left unmatched. Germline V lookup: CDR1 SGHTA, CDR2 FQGNSA. For the CDR3, the DNA is TGTGCCAGCAGCCAGGGGTCGGGACAGGGGACCTACGAGCAGTACTTC. It specifies CASSQGSGQGTYEQYF.

This chain joins TRBV3-1 (or the pseudogene TRBV3-2) and TRBJ2-7, with 7 bases matching TRBD2. Germline V gives CDR1 LGHDT, CDR2 YNNKEL (reference sequence). J gave up 6 bases and V 1 base, and 6 bases lay outside the gene matches. The CDR3 spans 14 residues. CDR3 nucleotide sequence: TGTGCCAGCAGCCAAGTTCCCCGCGGGGGCGAGCAGTACTTC. Translating it yields CASSQVPRGGEQYF.

This sequence joins TRBV30 and TRBJ1-5; D is uncertain. V was clipped by 6 bases and J by 11 bases, with 20 bases between them. This CDR3 has 13 residues. In germline, CDR1 is GTSNPN, CDR2 SVGIG (reference sequence). Here the CDR3 reads CACQVEGGQTQHF. CDR3 DNA: TGTGCCTGTCAGGTGGAAGGAGGCCAGACCCAGCATTTT.